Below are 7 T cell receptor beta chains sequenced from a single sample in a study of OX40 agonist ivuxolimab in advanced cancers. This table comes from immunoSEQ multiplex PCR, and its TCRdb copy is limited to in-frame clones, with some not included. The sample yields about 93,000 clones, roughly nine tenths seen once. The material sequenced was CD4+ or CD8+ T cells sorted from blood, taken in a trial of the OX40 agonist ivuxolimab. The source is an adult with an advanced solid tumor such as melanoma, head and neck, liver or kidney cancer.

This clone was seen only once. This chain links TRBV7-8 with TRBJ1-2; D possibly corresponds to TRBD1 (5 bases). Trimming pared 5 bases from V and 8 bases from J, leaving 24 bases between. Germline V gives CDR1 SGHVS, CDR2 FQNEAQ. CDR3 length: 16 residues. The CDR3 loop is CASSPRWGLALEGYTF. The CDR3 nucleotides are TGTGCCAGCAGCCCTCGATGGGGACTGGCCCTGGAGGGCTACACCTTC.

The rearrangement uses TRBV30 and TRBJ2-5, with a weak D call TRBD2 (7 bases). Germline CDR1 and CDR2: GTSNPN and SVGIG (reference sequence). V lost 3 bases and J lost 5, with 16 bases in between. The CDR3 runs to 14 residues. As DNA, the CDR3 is TGTGCCTGGAGCCCAACGGGGGGCGGGGAGACCCAGTACTTC. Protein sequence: CAWSPTGGGETQYF.

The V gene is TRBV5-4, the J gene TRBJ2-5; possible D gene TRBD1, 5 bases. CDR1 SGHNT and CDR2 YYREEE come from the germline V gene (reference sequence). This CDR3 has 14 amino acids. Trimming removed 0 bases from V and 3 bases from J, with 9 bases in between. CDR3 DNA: TGTGCCAGCAGCTTGGGGGGCCGAGAAGAGACCCAGTACTTC. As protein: CASSLGGREETQYF.

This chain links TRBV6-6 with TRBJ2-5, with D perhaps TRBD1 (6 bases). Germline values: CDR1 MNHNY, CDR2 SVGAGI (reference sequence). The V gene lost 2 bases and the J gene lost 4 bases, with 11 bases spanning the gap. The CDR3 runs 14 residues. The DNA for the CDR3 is TGTGCCAGCAGTTACGATACAGGGCGAGAGACCCAGTACTTC. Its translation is CASSYDTGRETQYF.

CDR3 nucleotide sequence: TGTGCCAGCAGTCCTTCCGGGCCTGTCAGACATTACGAGCAGTACTTC. The encoded protein is CASSPSGPVRHYEQYF. The V call is TRBV6-6, the J call TRBJ2-7; no reliable D call. The V end was cut by 5 bases, the J end by 4 bases, with 21 bases between. The CDR3 contains 16 residues. Germline values: CDR1 MNHNY, CDR2 SVGAGI (reference sequence).

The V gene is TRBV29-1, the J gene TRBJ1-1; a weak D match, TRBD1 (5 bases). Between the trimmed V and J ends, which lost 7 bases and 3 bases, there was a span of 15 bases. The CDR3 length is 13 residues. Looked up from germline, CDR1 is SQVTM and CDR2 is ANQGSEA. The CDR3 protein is CSAIMGGDTEAFF. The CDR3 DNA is TGCAGCGCCATTATGGGAGGGGACACTGAAGCTTTCTTT.

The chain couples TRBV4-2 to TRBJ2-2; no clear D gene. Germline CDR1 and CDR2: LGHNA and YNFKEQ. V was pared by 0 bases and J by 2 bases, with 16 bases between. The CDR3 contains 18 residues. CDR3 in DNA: TGTGCCAGCAGCCAAGAAGTTGGGCGAGCAGCAAACACCGGGGAGCTGTTTTTT. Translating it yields CASSQEVGRAANTGELFF.